In this sample, the clone carrying this TCR beta chain turned up once. Antigen specificity is unknown. This sample was included in a study of cytomegalovirus exposure and HLA in healthy donors. Study-level information: Out of roughly 170 million T cells, an earlier analysis found some 120 million unique TCR beta sequences in total. Study-level findings and limits: It was reported in a later analysis that an Asian-associated ancestry cluster showed fewer N-insertions than the 666-donor mean. For presence/absence analyses, sequencing depth was assumed to be roughly uniform across donors. The likely origin of a cluster of highly shared sequence variants was a sequencing artifact.

CDR1 MNHEY and CDR2 SVGAGI come from the germline V gene. V gave up 8 bases and J gave up 0 bases, with 13 bases separating them. The CDR3 totals 14 residues. PCR primers comprised 60 Vbeta and 13 Jbeta primers. The data were produced by immunoSEQ multiplex PCR, yet TCRdb's version contains in-frame clones alone and is incomplete. The data contain some 200,000 clones, more than 65% of them seen just once; the ten biggest clones take up 3.8%. The chain couples TRBV6-5 to TRBJ1-2; D is ambiguous. The source material was PBMCs. The sequence derives from a man in his fifties in good health and CMV-seronegative. The chain's CDR3 is CASRGTGANYGYTF. The CDR3 bases are TGTGCCAGCCGCGGAACCGGGGCTAACTATGGCTACACCTTC.